This TCR beta chain came from a study of T cells in Graves' hyperthyroidism and ophthalmopathy (dated by TCRdb to between 2017 and 2020). With regard to the full study: Peripheral blood was sampled at the time of initial diagnosis, prior to any treatment. Following sampling, methimazole starting at 30 mg daily was given to hyperthyroidism patients, and high-dose intravenous methylprednisolone was given to ophthalmopathy patients. To identify distinguishing TCR V-J signatures, a discovery cohort of some 100 patients was used, comprising 43 with Graves' ophthalmopathy and about 59 with stable Graves' hyperthyroidism. Prospective prediction of ophthalmopathy was tested in an independent validation cohort of 18 to 20 hyperthyroidism patients and approximately 17 patients who later progressed to ophthalmopathy. The 95 to 100 discovery patients were randomly split 7:3 into training and test sets. According to the paper, TCR Vbeta CDR3 sequencing was carried out on some 140 peripheral blood samples, which came from 40 to 45 ophthalmopathy, about 75 hyperthyroidism and roughly 17 progressor patients. In over five Graves' hyperthyroidism patients, the study also compared T-cell repertoires from thyroid tissue with T-cell repertoires from blood.

Inclusive of the bounding cysteine and phenylalanine, the CDR3 is 13 residues long. Only the CDR3 DNA stays, 39 bases, in frame from base 1. Ends trimmed: V by 5 bases, J by 4 bases; bases unmatched to a gene: 6. Via the germline V gene (reference sequence), CDR1 is DFQATT and CDR2 SNEGSKA. In the ophthalmopathy patients, disease was moderately to severely active, with a Clinical Activity Score of 3 or more, a NOSPECS grade of 4 or more, and a duration of less than 3 months. Patients with uncontrolled infections, other autoimmune diseases, pregnancy or lactation were excluded. Diagnoses were established on the basis of clinical symptoms, serum thyroxine and TRAb, thyroid ultrasound, and orbital computed tomography. PBMCs were separated from roughly 9.6 ml of fresh peripheral blood using Ficoll-Paque density gradient centrifugation. Total RNA was extracted using Trizol reagent, and RNA quality was assessed on an Agilent 2100 Bioanalyzer.

The study at large found these results: A model built on a 13 V-J signature distinguished ophthalmopathy from stable hyperthyroidism, reaching roughly 88% sensitivity and about 81% specificity in cross-validation and 80%/75% in testing. During validation, the model predicted progression to ophthalmopathy a median of approximately 7 months ahead of onset, with around 71% sensitivity and about 75% specificity. No statistical method was used to fix the sample size in advance, and group allocation was not hidden from the investigators. Most expanded thyroid clonotypes (frequency above 0.001) were also detected in blood, a finding suggesting that blood repertoires may reflect thyroid immune responses.

As to this clonotype: Its antigen is currently not known. Base qualities are not recorded, but no much larger clone differs from it by a single base.

Amplification of TCR beta CDR3 regions was carried out from RNA transcripts. For the first round of RT-PCR on the TCR CDR3, the HTBI primer set was used together with the Qiagen OneStep RT-PCR kit. The libraries were constructed in a second round of multiplex PCR and then size-selected and purified. Sequencing of the libraries was done on an Illumina HiSeq2000 using paired-end 100 bp reads. Per the source publication's procedure: Raw data were processed with SOAPnuke, discarding reads with adapters, uncalled bases, mean Phred below 15, or no exact constant-primer or identifier match. COPE v1.2.5 was used to merge high-quality paired reads, and clonotypes were defined as unique nucleotide sequences. Clonotypes were aligned to IMGT TRBV, TRBD and TRBJ reference segments using MiTCR v1.1. The analysis included only V-J combinations with a frequency above 0.0001, which together covered roughly 99% of the repertoires. The TCS score was defined as F50 (clonal expansion) divided by E x V (chaos), with BLOSUM62-based TCRdist calculated between CDR3 peptides within each V-J. Welch's t-statistics and random forest reduced around 510 V-J features to about 13, which were used in a naive Bayes classifier (R e1071). The similarity between thyroid and blood repertoires was quantified using the Morisita-Horn index. TCRdb trimmed the raw reads at Q25, called clones with MiXCR and kept productive beta chains. CDR3 protein duplicates are merged, each entry listing the most common genes and DNA. TCRdb, not the original authors, processed these V and J calls. Across this sample there are hundreds of thousands of distinct CDR3 sequences, with roughly 15% seen only once. Of the sample, around 4% is held by the ten largest clones.

The sequenced sample was blood. The chain joins TRBV20-1 to TRBJ2-7; TRBD2 lines up with 9 middle nucleotides. The sequence came from a woman between 40 and 55 years old with Graves' ophthalmopathy. CDR3 reads: CSAAPSGNYEQYF. The DNA sequence is as follows: TGCAGTGCTGCGCCTAGCGGGAATTACGAGCAGTACTTC.